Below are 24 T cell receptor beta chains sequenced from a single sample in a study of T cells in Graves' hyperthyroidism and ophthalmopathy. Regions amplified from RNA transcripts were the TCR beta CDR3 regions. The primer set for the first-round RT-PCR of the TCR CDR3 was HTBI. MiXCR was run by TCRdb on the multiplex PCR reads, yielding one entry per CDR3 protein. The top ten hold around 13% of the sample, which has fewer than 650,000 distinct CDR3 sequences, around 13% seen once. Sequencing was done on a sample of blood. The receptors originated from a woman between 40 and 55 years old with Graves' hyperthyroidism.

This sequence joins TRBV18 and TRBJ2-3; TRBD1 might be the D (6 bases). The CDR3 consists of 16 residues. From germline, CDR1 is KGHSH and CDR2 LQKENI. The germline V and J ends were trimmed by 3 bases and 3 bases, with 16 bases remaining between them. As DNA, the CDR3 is TGTGCCAGCTCACCCCCACAGGGTCATGGGACAGATACGCAGTATTTT. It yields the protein CASSPPQGHGTDTQYF.

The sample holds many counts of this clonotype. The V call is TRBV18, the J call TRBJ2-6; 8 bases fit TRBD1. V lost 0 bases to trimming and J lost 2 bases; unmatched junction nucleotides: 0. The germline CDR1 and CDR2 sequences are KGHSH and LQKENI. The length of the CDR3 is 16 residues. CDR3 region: CASSPPGQAGANVLTF. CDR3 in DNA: TGTGCCAGCTCACCACCGGGACAGGCTGGGGCCAACGTCCTGACTTTC.

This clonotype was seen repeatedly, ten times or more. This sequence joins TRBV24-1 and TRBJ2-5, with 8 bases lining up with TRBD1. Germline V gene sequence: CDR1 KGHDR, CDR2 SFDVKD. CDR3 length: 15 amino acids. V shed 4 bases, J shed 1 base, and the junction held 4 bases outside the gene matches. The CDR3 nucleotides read TGTGCCACCAGTGACCAAGACAGGGGCCAAGAGACCCAGTACTTC. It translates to CATSDQDRGQETQYF.

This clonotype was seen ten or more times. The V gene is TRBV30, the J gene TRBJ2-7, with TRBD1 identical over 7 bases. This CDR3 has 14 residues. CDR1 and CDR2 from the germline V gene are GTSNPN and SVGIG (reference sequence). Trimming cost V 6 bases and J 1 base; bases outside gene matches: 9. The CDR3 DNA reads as TGTGCCTGCACAGTCCGGGACAGATCCTACGAGCAGTACTTC. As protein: CACTVRDRSYEQYF.

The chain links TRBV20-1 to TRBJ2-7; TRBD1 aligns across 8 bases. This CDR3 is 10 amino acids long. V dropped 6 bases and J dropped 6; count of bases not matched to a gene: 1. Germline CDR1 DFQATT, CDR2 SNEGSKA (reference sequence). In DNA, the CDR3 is TGCAGTGCGGACAGGGTCGAGCAGTACTTC. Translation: CSADRVEQYF.

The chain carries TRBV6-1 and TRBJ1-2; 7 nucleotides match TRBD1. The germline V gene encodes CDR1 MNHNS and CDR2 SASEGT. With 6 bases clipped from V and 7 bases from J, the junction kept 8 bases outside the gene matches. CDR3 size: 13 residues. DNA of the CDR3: TGTGCCAGCAGGCAGGGGGGCGCGCGTGGCTACACCTTC. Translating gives CASRQGGARGYTF.

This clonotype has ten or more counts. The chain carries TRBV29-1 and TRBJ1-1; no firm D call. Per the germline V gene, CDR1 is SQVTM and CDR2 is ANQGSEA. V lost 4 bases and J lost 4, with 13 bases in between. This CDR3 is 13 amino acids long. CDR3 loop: CSVVTIQSTEAFF. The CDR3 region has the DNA TGCAGCGTTGTTACGATTCAGAGCACTGAAGCTTTCTTT.

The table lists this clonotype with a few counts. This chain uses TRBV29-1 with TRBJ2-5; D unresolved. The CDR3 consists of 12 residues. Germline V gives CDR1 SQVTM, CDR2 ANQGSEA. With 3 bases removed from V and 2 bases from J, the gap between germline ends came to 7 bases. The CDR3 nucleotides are TGCAGCGTTGACGGCTCTCAAGAGACCCAGTACTTC. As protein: CSVDGSQETQYF.

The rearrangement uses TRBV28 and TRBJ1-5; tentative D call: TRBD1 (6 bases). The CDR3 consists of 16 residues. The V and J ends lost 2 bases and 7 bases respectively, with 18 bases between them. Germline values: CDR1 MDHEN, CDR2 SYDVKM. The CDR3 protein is CASSLGGGGAGQPQHF. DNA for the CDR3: TGTGCCAGCAGTTTAGGGGGGGGGGGGGCTGGCCAGCCCCAGCATTTT.

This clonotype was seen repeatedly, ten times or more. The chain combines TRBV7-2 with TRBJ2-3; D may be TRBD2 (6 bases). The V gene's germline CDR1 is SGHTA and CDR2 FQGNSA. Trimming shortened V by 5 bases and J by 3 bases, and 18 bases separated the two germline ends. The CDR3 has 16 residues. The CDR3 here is CASSPFSSAGTDTQYF. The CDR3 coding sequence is TGTGCCAGCAGCCCCTTTTCTAGCGCAGGGACAGATACGCAGTATTTT.

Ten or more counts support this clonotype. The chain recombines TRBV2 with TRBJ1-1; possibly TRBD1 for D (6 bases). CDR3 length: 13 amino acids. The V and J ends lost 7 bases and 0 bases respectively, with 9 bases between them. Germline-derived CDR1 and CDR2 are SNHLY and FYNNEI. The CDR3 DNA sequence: TGTGCCAGCACTCGGGGGCTGAACACTGAAGCTTTCTTT. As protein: CASTRGLNTEAFF.

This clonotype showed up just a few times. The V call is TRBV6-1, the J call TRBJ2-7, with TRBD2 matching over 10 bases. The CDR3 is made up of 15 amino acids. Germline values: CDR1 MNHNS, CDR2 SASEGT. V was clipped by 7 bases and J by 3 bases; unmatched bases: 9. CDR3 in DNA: TGTGCCAGCACCGCTCCCGGGACTAGCGACTACGAGCAGTACTTC. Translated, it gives CASTAPGTSDYEQYF.

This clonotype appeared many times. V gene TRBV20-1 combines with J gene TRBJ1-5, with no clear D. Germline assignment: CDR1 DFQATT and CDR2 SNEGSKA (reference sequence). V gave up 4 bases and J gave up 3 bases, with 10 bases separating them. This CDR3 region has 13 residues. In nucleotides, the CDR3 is TGCAGTGCTAACCTTGGGGACAATCAGCCCCAGCATTTT. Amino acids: CSANLGDNQPQHF.

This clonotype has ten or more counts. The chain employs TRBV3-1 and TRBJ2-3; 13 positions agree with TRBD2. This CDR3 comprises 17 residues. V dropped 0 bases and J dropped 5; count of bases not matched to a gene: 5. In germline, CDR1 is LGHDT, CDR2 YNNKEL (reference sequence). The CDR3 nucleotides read TGTGCCAGCAGCCAAGAGGTCACTAGCGGGAGGGAAGATACGCAGTATTTT. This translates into CASSQEVTSGREDTQYF.

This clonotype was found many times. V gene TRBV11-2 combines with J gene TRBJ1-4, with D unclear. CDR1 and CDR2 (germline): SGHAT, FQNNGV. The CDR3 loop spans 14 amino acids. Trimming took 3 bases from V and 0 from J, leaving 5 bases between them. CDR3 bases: TGTGCCAGCAGCTTCGGGGCAACTAATGAAAAACTGTTTTTT. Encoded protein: CASSFGATNEKLFF.

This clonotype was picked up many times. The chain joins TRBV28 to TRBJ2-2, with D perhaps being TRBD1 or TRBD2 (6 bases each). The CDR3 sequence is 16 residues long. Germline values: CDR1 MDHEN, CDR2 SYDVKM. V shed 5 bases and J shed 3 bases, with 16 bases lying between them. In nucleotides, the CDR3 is TGTGCCAGCAGTCCTGGACGGGGGCGCGACACCGGGGAGCTGTTTTTT. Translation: CASSPGRGRDTGELFF.

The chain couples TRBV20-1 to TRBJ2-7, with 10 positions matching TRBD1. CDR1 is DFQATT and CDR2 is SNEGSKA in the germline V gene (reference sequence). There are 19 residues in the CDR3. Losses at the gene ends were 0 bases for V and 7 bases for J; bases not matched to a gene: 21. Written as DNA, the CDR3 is TGCAGTGCTAGAGATCCCCGTAGACTTGGGACAGGGGCTGGAAATGAGCAGTACTTC. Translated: CSARDPRRLGTGAGNEQYF.

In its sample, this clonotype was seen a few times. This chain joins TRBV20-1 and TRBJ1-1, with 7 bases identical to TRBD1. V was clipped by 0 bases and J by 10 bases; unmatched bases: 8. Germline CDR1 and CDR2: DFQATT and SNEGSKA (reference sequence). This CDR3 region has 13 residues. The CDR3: CSARDQGGIRAFF. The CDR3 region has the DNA TGCAGTGCTAGAGATCAAGGGGGCATTCGAGCTTTCTTT.

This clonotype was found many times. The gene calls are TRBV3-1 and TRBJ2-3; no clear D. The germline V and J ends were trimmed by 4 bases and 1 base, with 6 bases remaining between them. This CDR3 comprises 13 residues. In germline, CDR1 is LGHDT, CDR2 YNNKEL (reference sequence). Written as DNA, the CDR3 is TGTGCCAGCAGCCCTCGTGGCACAGATACGCAGTATTTT. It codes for CASSPRGTDTQYF.

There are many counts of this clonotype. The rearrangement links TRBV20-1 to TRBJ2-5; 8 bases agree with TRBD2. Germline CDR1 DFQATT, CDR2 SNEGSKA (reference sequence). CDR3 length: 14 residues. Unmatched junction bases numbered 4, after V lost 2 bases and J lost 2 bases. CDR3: CSARSGGPQETQYF. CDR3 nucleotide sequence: TGCAGTGCTAGATCGGGAGGGCCTCAAGAGACCCAGTACTTC.

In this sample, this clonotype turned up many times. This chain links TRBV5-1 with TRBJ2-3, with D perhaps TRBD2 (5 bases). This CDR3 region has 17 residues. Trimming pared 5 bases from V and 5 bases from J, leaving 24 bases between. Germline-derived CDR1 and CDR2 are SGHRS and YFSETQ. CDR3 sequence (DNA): TGCGCCAGCAGGCCCTCGACGTCGAAAATCGAGGGAGATACGCAGTATTTT. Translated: CASRPSTSKIEGDTQYF.

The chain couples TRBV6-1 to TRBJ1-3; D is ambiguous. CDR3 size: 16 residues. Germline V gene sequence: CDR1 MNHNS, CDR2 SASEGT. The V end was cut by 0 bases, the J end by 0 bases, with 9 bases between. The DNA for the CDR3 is TGTGCCAGCAGTGAAGCGGAGGGATACTCTGGAAACACCATATATTTT. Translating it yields CASSEAEGYSGNTIYF.

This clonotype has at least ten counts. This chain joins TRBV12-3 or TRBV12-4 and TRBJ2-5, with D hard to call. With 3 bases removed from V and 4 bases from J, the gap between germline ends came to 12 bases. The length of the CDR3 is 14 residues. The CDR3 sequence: CASSFAGFGETQYF. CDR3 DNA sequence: TGTGCCAGCAGTTTTGCAGGATTTGGAGAGACCCAGTACTTC.

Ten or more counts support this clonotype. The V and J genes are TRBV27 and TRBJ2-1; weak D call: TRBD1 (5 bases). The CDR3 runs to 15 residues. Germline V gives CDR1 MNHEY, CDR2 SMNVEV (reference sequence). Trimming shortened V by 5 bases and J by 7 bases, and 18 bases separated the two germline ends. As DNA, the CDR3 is TGTGCCAGCAGTCCGTACCTCAGGGTAGGGAATGAGCAGTTCTTC. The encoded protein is CASSPYLRVGNEQFF.